The sequence of this T cell receptor (beta chain) was determined in a study of T cell repertoires in cytomegalovirus infection. This clonotype appeared a few times. Its antigen is undetermined. TCRdb analysed the reads with MiXCR anew, one entry per CDR3 protein. Of 900,000 to 950,000 distinct CDR3 sequences listed, roughly 31% are singletons. This TCR was sampled from a human donor in good health (CMV status not recorded). Some clones in this sample may be carry-over from other donors' samples. The sample consisted of cultured CD8+ T cells from PBMCs, taken from culture after CMV antigen stimulation.

The CDR3 coding sequence is TGTGCCAGCAGCCAAGGCTTGCCCGGGGAGCTGTTTTTT. Its protein product is CASSQGLPGELFF. The genes are TRBV3-1 and TRBJ2-2; D not certain. The germline gives CDR1 LGHDT, CDR2 YNNKEL (reference sequence). Trimming removed 1 base at V and 6 bases at J, with 6 bases between. The CDR3 is made up of 13 amino acids.